This T cell receptor beta chain was documented in a study of blood T cells in healthy people across ages. Whole-study findings and limits: A conclusive naive versus antigen-experienced comparison was prevented by the unsorted PBMCs.

About this clonotype itself: Antigen specificity is unknown.

Sample-barcoded 5' priming and a J-beta primer mix drove a second PCR of about 7 to 12 cycles. TCRdb called the 5' RACE reads again in MiXCR, with one record for every CDR3 protein. This sample carries about 1.8 million distinct CDR3 sequences, roughly 50% of them seen once, and the ten largest clones take approximately 2%. V trimming: 4 bases; J trimming: 7 bases; junction bases outside the gene matches: 13. This CDR3 region has 17 residues. Total RNA extraction produced at least 5.5 micrograms (per sample) for the study. The genes are TRBV12-3 or TRBV12-4 and TRBJ2-3; 11 bases line up with TRBD2. The receptor was derived from a woman in her 40s in good health. Sequencing was carried out using blood. CDR3 in amino acids: CASSYPSGGPSGNTQYF. The DNA for the CDR3 is TGTGCCAGCAGTTACCCTAGCGGGGGGCCGTCCGGGAATACGCAGTATTTT.